This T cell receptor (beta chain) is from a study of T-cell memory formation after mild COVID-19. Study-wide background: The TCR clusters were mostly specific to one donor.

TCRdb reprocessed the 5' RACE reads via MiXCR and lists one record per CDR3 protein. The table includes about 58,000 distinct CDR3 sequences, around a quarter detected once. Germline assignment: CDR1 SGHAT and CDR2 FQDESV (reference sequence). CDR3 length: 13 residues. V gave up 1 base and J gave up 3 bases, with 7 bases separating them. The chain couples TRBV11-1 to TRBJ2-7; D remains ambiguous. The TCR originated in a young man who had mild COVID-19 (a few samples of this study predate the infection). Cell type and time point are not known. The specimen sequenced was PBMCs or a T cell subset sorted from them (not recorded which). The CDR3 sequence is CASSLGTNYEQYV. CDR3 DNA sequence: TGTGCCAGCAGCTTAGGGACGAACTACGAGCAGTACGTC.